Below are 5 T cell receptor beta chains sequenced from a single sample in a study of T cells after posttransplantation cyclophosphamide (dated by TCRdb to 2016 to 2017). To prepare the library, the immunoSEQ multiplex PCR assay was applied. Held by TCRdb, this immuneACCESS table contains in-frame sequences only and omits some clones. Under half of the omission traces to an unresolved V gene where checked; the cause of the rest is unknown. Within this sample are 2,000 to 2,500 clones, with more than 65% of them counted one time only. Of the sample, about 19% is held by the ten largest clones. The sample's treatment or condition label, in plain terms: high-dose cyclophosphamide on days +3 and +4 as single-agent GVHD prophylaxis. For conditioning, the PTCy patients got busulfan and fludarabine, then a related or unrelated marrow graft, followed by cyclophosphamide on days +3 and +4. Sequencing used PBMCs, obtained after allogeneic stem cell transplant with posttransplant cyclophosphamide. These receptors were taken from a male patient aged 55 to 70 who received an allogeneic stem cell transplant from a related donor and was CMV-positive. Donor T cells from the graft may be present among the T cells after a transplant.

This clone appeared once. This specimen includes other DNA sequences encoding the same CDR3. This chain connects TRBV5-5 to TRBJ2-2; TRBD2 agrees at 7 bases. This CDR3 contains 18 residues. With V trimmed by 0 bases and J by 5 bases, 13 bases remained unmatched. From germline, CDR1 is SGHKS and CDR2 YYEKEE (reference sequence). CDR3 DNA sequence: TGTGCCAGCAGCTTGGATTCACCTTGGAGGGAGGGAACCGGGGAGCTGTTTTTT. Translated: CASSLDSPWREGTGELFF. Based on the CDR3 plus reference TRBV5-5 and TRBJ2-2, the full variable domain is DAGVTQSPTHLIKTRGQQVTLRCSPISGHKSVSWYQQVLGQGPQFIFQYYEKEERGRGNFPDRFSARQFPNYSSELNVNALLLGDSALYLCASSLDSPWREGTGELFFGEGSRLTVL.

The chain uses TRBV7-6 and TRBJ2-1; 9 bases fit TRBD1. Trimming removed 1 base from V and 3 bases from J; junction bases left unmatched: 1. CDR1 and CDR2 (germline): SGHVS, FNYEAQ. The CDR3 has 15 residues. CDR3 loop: CASSLEGQGYNEQFF. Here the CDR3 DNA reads TGTGCCAGCAGCTTAGAGGGACAGGGCTACAATGAGCAGTTCTTC.

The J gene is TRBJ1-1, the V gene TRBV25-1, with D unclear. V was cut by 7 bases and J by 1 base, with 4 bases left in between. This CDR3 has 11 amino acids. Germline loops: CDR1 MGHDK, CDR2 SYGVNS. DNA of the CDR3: TGTGCCAGCACGGGGAACACTGAAGCTTTCTTT. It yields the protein CASTGNTEAFF. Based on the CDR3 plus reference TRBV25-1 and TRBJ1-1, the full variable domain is EADIYQTPRYLVIGTGKKITLECSQTMGHDKMYWYQQDPGMELHLIHYSYGVNSTEKGDLSSESTVSRIRTEHFPLTLESARPSHTSQYLCASTGNTEAFFGQGTRLTVV.

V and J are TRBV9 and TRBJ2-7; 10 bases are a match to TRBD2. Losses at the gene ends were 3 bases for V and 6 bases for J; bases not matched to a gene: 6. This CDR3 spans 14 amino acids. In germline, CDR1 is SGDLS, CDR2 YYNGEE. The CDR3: CASSASSGSGEQYF. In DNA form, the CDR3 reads TGTGCCAGCAGCGCGTCTAGCGGGAGCGGCGAGCAGTACTTC.

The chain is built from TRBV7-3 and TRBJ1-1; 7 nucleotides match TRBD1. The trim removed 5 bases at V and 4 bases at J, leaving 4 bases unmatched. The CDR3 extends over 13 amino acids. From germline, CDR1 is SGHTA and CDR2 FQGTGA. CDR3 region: CASSRQGVTEAFF. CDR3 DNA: TGTGCCAGCAGCAGACAGGGTGTCACTGAAGCTTTCTTT.